A selection of T cell receptor beta chains follows, all from one sample in a study of T cell repertoires in cytomegalovirus infection. TCRdb fed the reads into MiXCR, producing one record per CDR3 protein. The sample includes approximately 310,000 distinct CDR3 sequences, roughly 25% seen only once; the top ten take 10% to 15%. No antigen has been assigned to these receptors. The sample was cultured PBMCs, taken from culture after CMV antigen stimulation. The receptors originated from a human donor in good health (CMV status not recorded). Some clones in this sample may be carry-over from other donors' samples. CDR3s include the opening cysteine and the closing phenylalanine or tryptophan. A D gene is named only where the DNA matches it firmly. Part of the rows lack a size; the others show once, few, many or a class for expanded clones.

TRBD2 | TRBJ2-5 | many | TRBV7-7 | TGTGCTAGCAGCTTAGCCGCTAGCGGGCAAGAGACCCAGTACTTC | CASSLAASGQETQYF
NA | TRBJ1-5 | few | TRBV19 | TGTGCCAGTAGTATTGGCCTGGGGGAGGGCCAGCCCCAGCATTTT | CASSIGLGEGQPQHF
TRBD1 | TRBJ1-2 | many | TRBV7-8 | TGTGCCAGCACGATAACACAGGGGGCGAGTGGCTACACCTTC | CASTITQGASGYTF
TRBD2 | TRBJ2-1 | NA | TRBV7-4 | TGTGCCAGCCGGGCGGGAGAGTACAATGAGCAGTTCTTC | CASRAGEYNEQFF
NA | TRBJ2-1 | few | TRBV12-3/TRBV12-4 | TGTGCCAGCAGTCCCGTAGCTGGAGGATCCAATGAGCAGTTCTTC | CASSPVAGGSNEQFF
NA | TRBJ1-1 | NA | TRBV28 | TGTGCCAGCAGTTCGGGGGGGAGTGACAACACTGAAGCTTTCTTT | CASSSGGSDNTEAFF
TRBD2 | TRBJ2-1 | NA | TRBV19 | TGTGCCAGTAGTATAATAGCGGGAGGGAGTGAGCAGTTCTTC | CASSIIAGGSEQFF
NA | TRBJ1-5 | NA | TRBV6-6 | TGTGCCAGCAGTTATCAGCCCCGGGACCAGCCCCAGCATTTT | CASSYQPRDQPQHF
NA | TRBJ2-7 | NA | TRBV20-1 | TGCAGTGCTACACCGCTGGGGGAGCAGTACTTC | CSATPLGEQYF
NA | TRBJ1-6 | many | TRBV7-2 | TGTGCCAGCAGCTTAGATGCACAGACCAGACATTCACCCCTCCACTTT | CASSLDAQTRHSPLHF
NA | TRBJ2-2 | NA | TRBV7-2 | TGTGCCAGCAGCTTAGCGGGACTTGAGAACACCGGGGAGCTGTTTTTT | CASSLAGLENTGELFF
NA | TRBJ1-6 | few | TRBV28 | TGTGCCAGCAGTGCCATCAGCCTCCCCCTCCACTTT | CASSAISLPLHF
TRBD1 | TRBJ2-3 | few | TRBV19 | TGTGCCACAAGACCGGGACAGCGCACAGATACGCAGTATTTT | CATRPGQRTDTQYF
NA | TRBJ2-7 | few | TRBV12-3/TRBV12-4 | TGTGCCAGCAGCCTCACCGAGGAGCAGTACTTC | CASSLTEEQYF
TRBD2 | TRBJ2-7 | NA | TRBV20-1 | TGCAGTGCTACCCCGCTCGGACTAGCGGCCTACGAGCAGTACTTC | CSATPLGLAAYEQYF
TRBD1 | TRBJ1-3 | NA | TRBV29-1 | TGCAGCGCAAACAGGGGGCCAGGAAACACCATATATTTT | CSANRGPGNTIYF
NA | TRBJ2-7 | few | TRBV7-2 | TGTGCCAGCAGCTTAGTCCCCCCCCGTGAGGGTTCCTACGAGCAGTACTTC | CASSLVPPREGSYEQYF
NA | TRBJ2-6 | NA | TRBV12-3/TRBV12-4 | TGTGCCATCCGGTTTGGGGCCAACGTCCTGATTTTC | CAIRFGANVLIF
NA | TRBJ1-5 | few | TRBV6-2/TRBV6-3 | TGTGCCAGCAGTTACGGTTTTAAGGGAAGGGGAAGCAATCAGCCCCAGCATTTT | CASSYGFKGRGSNQPQHF
TRBD2 | TRBJ2-7 | few | TRBV20-1 | TGCAGTGCTAGCCCCGGACTAGCGGGAGTCGGGGAGCAGTACTTC | CSASPGLAGVGEQYF
TRBD1 | TRBJ1-1 | few | TRBV5-4 | TGTGCCAGCAGCCCGAGGGACAGGGGGAACACTGAAGCTTTCTTT | CASSPRDRGNTEAFF
TRBD1 | TRBJ2-7 | few | TRBV7-6 | TGTGCCAGCAGCTTAGCCGGACAGGGGGCGCGTTACGAGCAGTACTTC | CASSLAGQGARYEQYF
NA | TRBJ2-1 | NA | TRBV2 | TGTGCCAGCATGAGGGACGGGGAGATTGACAATGAGCAGTTCTTC | CASMRDGEIDNEQFF
NA | TRBJ2-1 | NA | TRBV25-1 | TGTGCCAGTAAACCAAAGGGCTCCTACAATGAGCAGTTCTTC | CASKPKGSYNEQFF
NA | TRBJ2-5 | many | TRBV12-5 | TGTGCTAGTGGGCCAGGCGCCAAAGTGGAGACCCAGTACTTC | CASGPGAKVETQYF
NA | TRBJ1-1 | NA | TRBV12-3/TRBV12-4 | TGTGCCAGCAGTTTTGCTAACACTGAAGCTTTCTTT | CASSFANTEAFF
NA | TRBJ2-1 | few | TRBV28 | TGTGCCAGCAGTTTACGGACAGACCTATACAATGAGCAGTTCTTC | CASSLRTDLYNEQFF
NA | TRBJ2-5 | many | TRBV7-2 | TGTGCCAGCAGCTTAATCATAGGGCCAGAGACCCAGTACTTC | CASSLIIGPETQYF
NA | TRBJ1-1 | NA | TRBV12-5 | TGTGCTAGTGGTCGGGTTTTCACTGAAGCTTTCTTT | CASGRVFTEAFF
TRBD1 | TRBJ2-7 | NA | TRBV15 | TGTGCCACCAGCAGCCGGGACAGGGAGAGGTACGAGCAGTACTTC | CATSSRDRERYEQYF
NA | TRBJ1-2 | NA | TRBV7-9 | TGTGCCAGCAGGTTTAGCGGGCCATTGAACAACTATGGCTACACCTTC | CASRFSGPLNNYGYTF
TRBD2 | TRBJ2-1 | NA | TRBV18 | TGTGCCAGCTCACCGGGGGGACTAGCGGGCACCTACAATGAGCAGTTCTTC | CASSPGGLAGTYNEQFF
NA | TRBJ1-2 | NA | TRBV7-4 | TGTGCCAGCAGCGAAGTCGTGGACTATGGCTACACCTTC | CASSEVVDYGYTF
NA | TRBJ1-1 | many | TRBV6-2/TRBV6-3 | TGTGCCAGCAGTTACTATCGACAGACTGAAGCTTTCTTT | CASSYYRQTEAFF
TRBD2 | TRBJ2-5 | many | TRBV11-3 | TGTGCCAGCAGCTTAGATACGGGACTAGCGTACCAGTACTTC | CASSLDTGLAYQYF
NA | TRBJ1-6 | few | TRBV27 | TGTGCCAGCAGCCCTCCCCCCGGCTCCTATAATTCACCCCTCCACTTT | CASSPPPGSYNSPLHF
NA | TRBJ2-1 | many | TRBV7-2 | TGTGCCAGCAGCTCCTCTAGGTCCTACAATGAGCAGTTCTTC | CASSSSRSYNEQFF
NA | TRBJ2-7 | few | TRBV15 | TGTGCCACCAGCAAAAAGGACTCAAAAACTTCCTACGAGCAGTACTTC | CATSKKDSKTSYEQYF
NA | TRBJ2-4 | few | TRBV29-1 | TGCAGCGTTGCCAGGGTCGGTCGAAAAAACATTCAGTACTTC | CSVARVGRKNIQYF
NA | TRBJ1-5 | few | TRBV7-2 | TGTGCCAGCGGACAGTTAGAGCCCCAGCATTTT | CASGQLEPQHF
TRBD2 | TRBJ2-1 | NA | TRBV29-1 | TGCAGCGTTGAAAGATTAGCGGGAGTAGGCTATGAGCAGTTCTTC | CSVERLAGVGYEQFF
NA | TRBJ1-1 | NA | TRBV20-1 | TGCAGTGCTAGACGGGGGGGCGGGAACACTGAAGCTTTCTTT | CSARRGGGNTEAFF
NA | TRBJ2-7 | NA | TRBV5-1 | TGCGCCAGCAGCTTGGAGGCAGGGTTAGCCTACGAGCAGTACTTC | CASSLEAGLAYEQYF
NA | TRBJ2-7 | few | TRBV4-2 | TGTGCCAGCAGCCAAGATTACGGGGCTTCCTCCTACGAGCAGTACTTC | CASSQDYGASSYEQYF
TRBD1 | TRBJ1-2 | NA | TRBV14 | TGTGCCAGCAGCCGACAGGGGGGCCTTGGATATGGCTACACCTTC | CASSRQGGLGYGYTF
NA | TRBJ1-3 | NA | TRBV10-3 | TGTGCCATCAGTAACGGATCTGGAAACACCATATATTTT | CAISNGSGNTIYF
NA | TRBJ1-3 | NA | TRBV12-3/TRBV12-4 | TGTGCCAACAGTGCCCAGGGGAGCTCTGGAAACACCATATATTTT | CANSAQGSSGNTIYF
NA | TRBJ2-7 | many | TRBV7-2 | TGTGCCAGCAGCTTATCGTGGGGGAGTGACTACGAGCAGTACTTC | CASSLSWGSDYEQYF
TRBD1 | TRBJ1-3 | many | TRBV7-2 | TGTGCCAGCAGGCAAACAGGGGCTGGAAACACCATATATTTT | CASRQTGAGNTIYF
NA | TRBJ2-3 | few | TRBV7-6 | TGTGCCAGCAGCTCCCGACAGACCTCTCTCCCCCAGTATTTT | CASSSRQTSLPQYF
TRBD2 | TRBJ2-1 | NA | TRBV6-2/TRBV6-3 | TGTGCCAGCAGTTGGTTAGCGGGTAGCTCCTACAATGAGCAGTTCTTC | CASSWLAGSSYNEQFF
TRBD2 | TRBJ2-3 | NA | TRBV28 | TGTGCCAGGGATCGAAGCGGGAGGGCCAGAGGAAACACAGATACGCAGTATTTT | CARDRSGRARGNTDTQYF
NA | TRBJ2-7 | few | TRBV7-2 | TGTGCCAGCAGCTTCGGCGGGTTCTCCTACGAGCAGTACTTC | CASSFGGFSYEQYF